This T cell receptor (beta chain) appears in the sequencing data of a study of blood T cell repertoires in COVID-19. Looking at the study overall: T cells, B-cell-depleted T cells, or PBMCs provided the cDNA or gDNA that served as material.

The CDR3 has 13 residues. Germline loops: CDR1 LGHNA, CDR2 YSLEER. V lost 0 bases and J lost 4, with 7 bases in between. Profiled with immunoSEQ multiplex PCR; TCRdb holds only in-frame clones, not every one. This sample yields 150,000 or so clones, of which roughly nine tenths are seen a single time; 7% belongs to the top ten. Recovery among Cohort 3 donors was established by two negative PCRs, clearance, or symptom resolution. This clonotype originated in a woman aged 45-59 years who had recovered from COVID-19. V and J are TRBV4-3 and TRBJ2-7; D gene uncertain. The specimen was PBMCs or T cells enriched from blood (not recorded which). DNA of the CDR3: TGCGCCAGCAGCCAAGATCCAGATTACGAGCAGTACTTC. Amino acid sequence: CASSQDPDYEQYF.